The clone carrying this TCR beta chain was counted many times. The sample originates from a study of T cell repertoires in cytomegalovirus infection. MiXCR, run by TCRdb on the reads, gives a single entry per CDR3 protein. The table has around 440,000 distinct CDR3 sequences, approximately 10% seen once. The CDR3 runs to 15 residues. CDR1 and CDR2 (germline): SGHRS, YFSETQ. V lost 4 bases and J lost 4; bases outside the gene matches: 8. Material: PBMCs. The gene calls are TRBV5-1 and TRBJ2-3; 8 bases fit TRBD1. The TCR comes from a human donor in good health (CMV status not recorded). Some clones in this sample may be carry-over from other donors' samples. CDR3 loop: CASSGGTGGPDTQYF. CDR3 in DNA: TGCGCCAGCAGCGGGGGGACAGGAGGGCCAGATACGCAGTATTTT.